This TCR beta chain stems from a study of T cell repertoires in cytomegalovirus infection. About the research overall: Evidence of both CMV infection and a matching HLA type came from public TCR beta signatures. General study points: Predominance within the ex vivo response was attributable to HLA-C-restricted CMV-specific TCR beta clonotypes. Individuals carrying CMV plus the relevant HLA were identified by cumulative frequency of public TCR beta families.

TCRdb ran MiXCR on the reads and lists one entry per CDR3 protein. This sample yields roughly 280,000 distinct CDR3 sequences, of which roughly an eighth are seen a single time; around 9% belongs to the top ten. This clonotype has only one observation. The target antigen is unknown. It may be a read error: a sequence one base away is much more abundant. The CDR3 extends over 11 amino acids. Per the germline V gene, CDR1 is SGHRS and CDR2 is YFSETQ. This chain joins TRBV5-1 and TRBJ2-2, with no clear D. The receptor was isolated from a human donor in good health (CMV status not recorded). Some clones in this sample may be carry-over from other donors' samples. Sequenced sample: PBMCs. The CDR3 region has the DNA TGCGCCAGCAAGAACCCCGGGGAGCTGTTTTTT. Translation: CASKNPGELFF.